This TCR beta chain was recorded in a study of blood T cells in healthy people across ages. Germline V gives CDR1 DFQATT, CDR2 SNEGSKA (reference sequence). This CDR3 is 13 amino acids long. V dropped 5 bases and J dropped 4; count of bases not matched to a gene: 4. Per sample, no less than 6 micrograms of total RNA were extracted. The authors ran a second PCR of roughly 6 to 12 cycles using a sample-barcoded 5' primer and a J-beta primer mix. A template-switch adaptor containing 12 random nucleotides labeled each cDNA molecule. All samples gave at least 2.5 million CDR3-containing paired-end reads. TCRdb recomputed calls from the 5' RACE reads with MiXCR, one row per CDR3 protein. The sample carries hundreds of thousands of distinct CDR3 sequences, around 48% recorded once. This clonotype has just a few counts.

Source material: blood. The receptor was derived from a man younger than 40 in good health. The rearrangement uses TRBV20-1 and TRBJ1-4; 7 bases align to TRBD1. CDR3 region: CSARDRLNEKLFF. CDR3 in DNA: TGCAGTGCTCGGGACAGACTTAATGAAAAACTGTTTTTT.